Presented here are 5 T cell receptor beta chains from one specimen sequenced in a study of pediatric ulcerative colitis. TCRdb's copy holds only in-frame clones and misses some; the assay was immunoSEQ multiplex PCR. Found here are fewer than 45,000 clones, less than 90% of them singletons; the top ten hold more than 20%. The specimen was blood. Receptors originate from a girl aged 10-17 years with moderate ulcerative colitis.

The chain's CDR3 is CASSPLVLAGGYNEQFF. CDR3 nucleotides: TGTGCCAGCAGTCCACTGGTTCTAGCGGGGGGCTACAATGAGCAGTTCTTC. V usage is TRBV7-2 and J usage is TRBJ2-1, with 11 nucleotides matching TRBD2. CDR1 SGHTA and CDR2 FQGNSA come from the germline V gene. The CDR3 loop spans 17 amino acids. With 6 bases clipped from V and 3 bases from J, the junction kept 10 bases outside the gene matches.

In the case of this clone: A junction boundary mismatches the germline segment, possibly from a read error. The chain joins TRBV7-7 to TRBJ2-1, with D tentatively TRBD2 (6 bases). The germline gives CDR1 SSHAT, CDR2 FNYEAQ (reference sequence). This CDR3 region has 16 residues. The CDR3 DNA is TGTGCTAGCAGCTTGTCGTTGGGAGGCGAGAGGAATGAGCAGTTCTTC. Protein sequence: CASSLSLGGERNEQFF.

The CDR3 DNA reads as TGTGCCAGCAGCGTAGGTGGCTATGGCTACACCTTC. Protein sequence: CASSVGGYGYTF. This rearrangement joins TRBV9 to TRBJ1-2; D gene uncertain. The CDR3 contains 12 residues. The V end was cut by 0 bases, the J end by 4 bases, with 4 bases between. Germline V gene data show CDR1 as SGDLS and CDR2 as YYNGEE. The whole variable domain, remainder taken from reference TRBV9 and TRBJ1-2, is DSGVTQTPKHLITATGQRVTLRCSPRSGDLSVYWYQQSLDQGLQFLIQYYNGEERAKGNILERFSAQQFPDLHSELNLSSLELGDSALYFCASSVGGYGYTFGSGTRLTVV.

The V call is TRBV5-5, the J call TRBJ1-6; 8 bases are shared with TRBD1. CDR1 and CDR2 (germline): SGHKS, YYEKEE (reference sequence). V lost 4 bases, J lost 13 bases, and 10 bases stayed unmatched. The CDR3 contains 14 residues. The CDR3 DNA reads TGTGCCAGCAGCCACGGACAGGGCCCTTCTCCCCTCCACTTT. Protein: CASSHGQGPSPLHF.

In DNA, the CDR3 is TGTGCCAGCAGCTTATTGGGTGAGCAGTACTTC. It is translated as CASSLLGEQYF. The chain joins TRBV11-2 to TRBJ2-7; D is ambiguous. V was pared by 2 bases and J by 7 bases, with 6 bases between. The CDR3 sequence is 11 residues long. Germline CDR1 and CDR2: SGHAT and FQNNGV.